This T cell receptor beta chain was obtained from a study of blood T cell repertoires in COVID-19. Study background: Some COVID-19 samples were acute and others convalescent; all came from the United States, Italy and Spain.

Within 2 weeks before study entry, exposed participants met a COVID-19 case. The CDR3 covers 16 residues. The V gene end was trimmed by 4 bases and the J gene end by 4 bases; junction bases not matched to a gene: 11. Per the germline V gene, CDR1 is SGHDN and CDR2 is FVKESK. Per the original methods: The assay estimated nucleated cells by amplifying reference gene primers. Generated by immunoSEQ multiplex PCR, the TCRdb table keeps only in-frame clones and is missing some. V, J and clone size are taken as reported in that table, and D and trimming were inferred from the DNA itself. The profile covers around 320,000 clones, with 89% appearing a single time and 2.9% taken by the ten largest.

The receptor's source is a woman in her forties or fifties who had been exposed to COVID-19. The chain has TRBV14 and TRBJ2-5; 8 bases match TRBD2. The sequencing input was PBMCs or T cells enriched from blood (not recorded which). CDR3 amino acids: CASSPSPSGSGETQYF. The CDR3 DNA reads as TGTGCCAGCAGCCCGAGCCCTAGCGGGTCGGGAGAGACCCAGTACTTC.